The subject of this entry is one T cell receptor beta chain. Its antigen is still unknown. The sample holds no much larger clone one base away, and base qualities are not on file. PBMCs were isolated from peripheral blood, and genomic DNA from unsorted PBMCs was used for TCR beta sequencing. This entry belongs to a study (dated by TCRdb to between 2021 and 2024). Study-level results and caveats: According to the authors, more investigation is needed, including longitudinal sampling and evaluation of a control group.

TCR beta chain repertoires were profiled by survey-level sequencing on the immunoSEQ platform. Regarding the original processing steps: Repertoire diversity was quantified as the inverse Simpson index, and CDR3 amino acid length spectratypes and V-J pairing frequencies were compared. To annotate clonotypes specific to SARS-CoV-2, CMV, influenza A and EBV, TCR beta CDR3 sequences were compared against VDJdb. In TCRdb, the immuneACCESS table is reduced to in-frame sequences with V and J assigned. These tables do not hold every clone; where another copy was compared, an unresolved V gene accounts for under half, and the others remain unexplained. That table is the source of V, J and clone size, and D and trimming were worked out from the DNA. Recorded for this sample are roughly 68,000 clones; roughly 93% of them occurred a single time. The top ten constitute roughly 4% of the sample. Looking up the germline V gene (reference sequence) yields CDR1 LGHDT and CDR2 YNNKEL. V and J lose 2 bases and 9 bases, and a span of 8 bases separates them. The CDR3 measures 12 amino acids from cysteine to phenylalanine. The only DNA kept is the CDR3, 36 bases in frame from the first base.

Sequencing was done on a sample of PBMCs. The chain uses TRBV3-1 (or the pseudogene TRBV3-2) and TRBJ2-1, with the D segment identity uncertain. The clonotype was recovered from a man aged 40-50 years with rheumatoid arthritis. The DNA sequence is TGTGCCAGCAGCCAAACTTGGGGTGAGCAGTTCTTC. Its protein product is CASSQTWGEQFF.